This T cell receptor (beta chain) appears in the sequencing data of a study of early T cells in non-severe SARS-CoV-2 infection. Study at large: Chains were not paired, and sequencing was done on bulk RNA from unsorted whole blood.

V lost 1 base to trimming and J lost 2 bases, with 11 bases between them. There are 14 residues in the CDR3. Germline V gene lookup returns CDR1 GTSNPN and CDR2 SVGIG (reference sequence). Each single cDNA molecule received a unique molecular identifier. In TCRdb, the 5' RACE reads were re-called with MiXCR into one record per CDR3 protein. Here the sample spans approximately 65,000 distinct CDR3 sequences, roughly 12% being singletons. This clonotype was picked up many times. The rearrangement joins TRBV30 to TRBJ1-2; TRBD1 might be the D (5 bases). The source is an adult who was a healthcare worker with PCR-confirmed SARS-CoV-2 infection or an uninfected control (not recorded which). The sequenced sample was whole blood, obtained at baseline. The CDR3 loop is CAWSGGNKNYGYTF. In DNA, the CDR3 is TGTGCCTGGAGTGGGGGGAATAAGAACTATGGCTACACCTTC.